The entry below describes one TCR beta chain. Its antigen remains unknown. Stated time point: blood 2 weeks post-SBRT. The treatment is: 15 Gy SBRT to primary tumor, nephrectomy 4 weeks later. Blood was sampled at baseline, 2 weeks and 4 weeks after SBRT. This record belongs to a study of radiation and T cells in renal cell carcinoma. Background on the study: Nephrectomy followed 15 Gy stereotactic body radiation by 4 weeks. General study results and limits: Pretreatment tumor biopsies were lacking, so baseline clonotypes are unknown. Top tumor clonotypes rose in blood 2 weeks post-radiation, then contracted.

The method was immunoSEQ multiplex PCR; TCRdb's version includes in-frame clones alone and lacks a portion of them. The sample contains about 150,000 clones, roughly 87% of which appear only once. CDR1 and CDR2 (germline): SGHTA, FQGTGA. The CDR3 loop spans 14 amino acids. Trimming removed 4 bases from V and 6 bases from J, with 12 bases in between. V and J are TRBV7-3 and TRBJ2-2, with TRBD1 as a possible D gene (5 bases). This clonotype was obtained from a woman aged 45-65 years with renal cell carcinoma. The starting material was blood, obtained from a patient whose treatment included radiotherapy and nephrectomy. This chain's CDR3 is CASSSLAGSGELFF. The CDR3 nucleotides are TGTGCCAGCAGCTCCCTGGCAGGGTCCGGGGAGCTGTTTTTT. Based on the CDR3 plus reference TRBV7-3 and TRBJ2-2, the full variable domain is GAGVSQTPSNKVTEKGKYVELRCDPISGHTALYWYRQSLGQGPEFLIYFQGTGAADDSGLPNDRFFAVRPEGSVSTLKIQRTERGDSAVYLCASSSLAGSGELFFGEGSRLTVL.